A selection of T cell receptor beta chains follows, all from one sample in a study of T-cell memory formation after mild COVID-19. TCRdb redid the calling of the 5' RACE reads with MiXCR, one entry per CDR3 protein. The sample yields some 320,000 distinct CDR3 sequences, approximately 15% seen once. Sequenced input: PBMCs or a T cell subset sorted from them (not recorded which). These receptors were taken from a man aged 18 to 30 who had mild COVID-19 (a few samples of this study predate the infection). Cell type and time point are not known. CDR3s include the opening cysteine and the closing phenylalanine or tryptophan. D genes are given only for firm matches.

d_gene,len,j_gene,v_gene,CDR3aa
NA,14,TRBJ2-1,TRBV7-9,CASRVVVSYNEQFF
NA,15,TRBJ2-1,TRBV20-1,CSARSQESSYNEQFF
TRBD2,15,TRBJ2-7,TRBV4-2,CASSQGLAGGYEQYF
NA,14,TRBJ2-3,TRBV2,CASSDRMLTDTQYF
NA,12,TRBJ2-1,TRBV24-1,CATSDLATRLWF
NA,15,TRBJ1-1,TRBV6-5,CASSHGTVMNTEAFF
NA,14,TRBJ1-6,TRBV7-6,CASSPTGLDSPLHF
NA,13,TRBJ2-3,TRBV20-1,CSARFRSTDTQYF
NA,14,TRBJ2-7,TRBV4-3,CASSQDRFSYEQYF
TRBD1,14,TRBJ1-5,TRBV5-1,CASSQTGGDQPQHF
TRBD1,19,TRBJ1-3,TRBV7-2,CASSLESPGTGSSGNTIYF
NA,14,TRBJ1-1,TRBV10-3,CAISESGRGTEAFF
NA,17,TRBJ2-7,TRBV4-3,CASSQDFTGAIPYEQYF
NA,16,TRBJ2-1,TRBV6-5,CASSYSRGGDYNEQFF
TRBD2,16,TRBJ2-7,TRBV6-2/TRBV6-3,CASSYGLAGGSYEQYF
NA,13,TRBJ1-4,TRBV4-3,CASSQDKWGKLFF